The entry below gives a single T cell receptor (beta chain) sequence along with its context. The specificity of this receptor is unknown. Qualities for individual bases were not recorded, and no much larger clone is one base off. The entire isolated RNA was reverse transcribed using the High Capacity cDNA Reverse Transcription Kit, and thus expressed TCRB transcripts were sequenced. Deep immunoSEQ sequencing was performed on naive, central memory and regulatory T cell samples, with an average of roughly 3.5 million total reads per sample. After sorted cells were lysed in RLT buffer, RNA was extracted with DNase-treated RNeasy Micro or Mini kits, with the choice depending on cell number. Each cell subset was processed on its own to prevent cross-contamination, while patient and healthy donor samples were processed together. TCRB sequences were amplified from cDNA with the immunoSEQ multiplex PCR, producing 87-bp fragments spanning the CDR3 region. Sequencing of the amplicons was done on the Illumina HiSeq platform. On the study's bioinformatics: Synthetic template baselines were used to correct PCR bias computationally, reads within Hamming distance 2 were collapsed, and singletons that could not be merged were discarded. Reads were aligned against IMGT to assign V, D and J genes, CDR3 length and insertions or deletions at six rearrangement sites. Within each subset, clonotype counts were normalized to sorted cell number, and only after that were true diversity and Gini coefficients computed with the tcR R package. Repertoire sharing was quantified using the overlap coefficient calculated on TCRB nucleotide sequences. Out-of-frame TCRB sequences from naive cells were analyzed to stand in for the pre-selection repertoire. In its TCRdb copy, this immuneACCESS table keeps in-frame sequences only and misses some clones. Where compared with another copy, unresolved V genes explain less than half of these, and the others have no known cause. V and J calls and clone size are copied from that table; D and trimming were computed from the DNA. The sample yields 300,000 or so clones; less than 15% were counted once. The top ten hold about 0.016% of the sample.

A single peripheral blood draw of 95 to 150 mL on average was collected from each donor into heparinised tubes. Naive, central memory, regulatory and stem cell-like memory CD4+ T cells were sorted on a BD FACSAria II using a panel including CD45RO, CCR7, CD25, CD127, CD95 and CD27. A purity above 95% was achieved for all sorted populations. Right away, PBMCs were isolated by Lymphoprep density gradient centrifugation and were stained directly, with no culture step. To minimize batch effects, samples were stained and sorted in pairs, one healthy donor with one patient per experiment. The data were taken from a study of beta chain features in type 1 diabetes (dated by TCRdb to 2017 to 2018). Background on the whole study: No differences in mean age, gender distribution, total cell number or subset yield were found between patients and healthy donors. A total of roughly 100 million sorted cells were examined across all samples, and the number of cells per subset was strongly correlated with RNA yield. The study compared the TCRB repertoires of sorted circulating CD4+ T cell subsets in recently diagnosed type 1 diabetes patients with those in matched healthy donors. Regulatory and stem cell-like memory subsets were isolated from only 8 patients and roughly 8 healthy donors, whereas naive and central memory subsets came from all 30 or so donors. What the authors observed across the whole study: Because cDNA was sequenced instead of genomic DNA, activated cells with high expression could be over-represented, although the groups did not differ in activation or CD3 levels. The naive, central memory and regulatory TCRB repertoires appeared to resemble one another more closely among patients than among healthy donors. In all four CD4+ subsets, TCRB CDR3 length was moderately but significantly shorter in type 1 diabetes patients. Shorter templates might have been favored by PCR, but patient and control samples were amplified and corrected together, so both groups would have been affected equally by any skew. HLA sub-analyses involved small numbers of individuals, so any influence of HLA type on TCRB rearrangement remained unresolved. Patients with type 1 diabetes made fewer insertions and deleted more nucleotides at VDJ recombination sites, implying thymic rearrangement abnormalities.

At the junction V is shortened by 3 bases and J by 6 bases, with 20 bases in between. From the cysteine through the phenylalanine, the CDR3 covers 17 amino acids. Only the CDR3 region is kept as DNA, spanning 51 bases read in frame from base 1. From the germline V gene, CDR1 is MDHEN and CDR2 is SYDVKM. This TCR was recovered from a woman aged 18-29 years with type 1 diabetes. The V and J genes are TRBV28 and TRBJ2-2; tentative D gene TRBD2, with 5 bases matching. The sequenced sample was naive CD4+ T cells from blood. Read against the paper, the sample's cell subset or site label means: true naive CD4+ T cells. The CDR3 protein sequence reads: CASSFAASLPGAGELFF. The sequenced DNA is TGTGCCAGCAGTTTCGCGGCTAGCCTGCCTGGGGCCGGGGAGCTGTTTTTT.